These 11 T cell receptor beta chains came from one sample sequenced in a study of cytomegalovirus exposure and HLA in healthy donors (dated by TCRdb to about 2017). The method behind the library was the immunoSEQ multiplex PCR assay. For the multiplex PCR, a mixture combining 60 forward primers for TCR Vbeta segments and 13 reverse primers for TCR Jbeta segments was used. Held by TCRdb, this immuneACCESS table contains in-frame sequences only and omits some clones. Under half of the omission traces to an unresolved V gene where checked; the cause of the rest is unknown. The sample's clone listing holds about 41,000 clones. Of the sample, around 6.2% falls within the top ten clones. Sequencing used PBMCs. The receptors here all came from a man aged 25 to 40 in good health and CMV-seronegative.

V gene TRBV19 combines with J gene TRBJ2-5; TRBD1 agrees at 8 bases. The last part of the DNA fits TRBJ2-7 better; the J call may be wrong. The CDR3 covers 14 residues. CDR1 is LNHDA and CDR2 is SQIVND in the germline V gene (reference sequence). CDR3 nucleotides: TGTGCCAGTAGTATTCTGGACAGGGCCTACGAGCAGTACTTC. It is translated as CASSILDRAYEQYF.

The rearrangement joins TRBV6-1 to TRBJ2-5; the D gene is possibly TRBD1 (6 bases). V was trimmed by 2 bases and J by 2 bases, leaving 18 bases between them. From germline, CDR1 is MNHNS and CDR2 SASEGT. The CDR3 has 17 amino acids. CDR3 sequence reads: CASSESLQGRGQETQYF. CDR3 sequence (DNA): TGTGCCAGCAGTGAATCCCTCCAAGGCAGGGGACAAGAGACCCAGTACTTC.

As for this clone: Its ends do not fully match the called genes, so a read error is possible. V usage is TRBV5-4 and J usage is TRBJ1-1; tentatively, D is TRBD1 (5 bases). Germline loops: CDR1 SGHNT, CDR2 YYREEE (reference sequence). The CDR3 contains 15 residues. This CDR3 is CASSLGQGRNTEDFF. CDR3 bases: TGTGCCAGCAGCTTGGGGCAGGGTCGGAACACTGAAGATTTCTTT.

The chain recombines TRBV5-1 with TRBJ2-7, with 10 nucleotides matching TRBD1. Per germline, CDR1 SGHRS and CDR2 YFSETQ. After removal of 0 bases from V and 7 bases from J, the junction contained 4 bases not matched to a gene. The CDR3 has 14 amino acids. For the CDR3, the DNA is TGCGCCAGCAGCTTGGGACAGGGGGCGCGTGAGCAGTACTTC. This translates into CASSLGQGAREQYF.

The rearrangement links TRBV5-6 to TRBJ1-2; weak D call: TRBD1 (5 bases). V was shortened by 1 base and J by 7 bases, with 14 bases between the two germline ends. This CDR3 has 14 residues. Germline V lookup: CDR1 SGHDT, CDR2 YYEEEE. CDR3 residues: CASSLRLVTVGYTF. DNA for the CDR3: TGTGCCAGCAGCTTGAGGCTTGTGACAGTTGGCTACACCTTC.

This sequence joins TRBV19 and TRBJ1-2, with D hard to call. CDR1 is LNHDA, CDR2 SQIVND, per germline (reference sequence). The CDR3 totals 12 residues. Trimming removed 6 bases at V and 4 bases at J, with 9 bases between. The CDR3 region is CASSAKSYGYTF. CDR3 nucleotide sequence: TGTGCCAGTAGCGCGAAGTCCTATGGCTACACCTTC.

The J gene is TRBJ1-2, the V gene TRBV5-6; D may be TRBD1 (6 bases). Germline V CDR1 and CDR2: SGHDT, YYEEEE. Trimming left V 3 bases short and J 2 bases short, with 14 bases between. This CDR3 contains 15 residues. Here the CDR3 DNA reads TGTGCCAGCAGCTCGATGGACAGACTCAACTATGGCTACACCTTC. This translates into CASSSMDRLNYGYTF.

The chain employs TRBV18 and TRBJ1-6, with 7 positions matching TRBD1. The CDR3 covers 17 residues. Germline CDR1 reads KGHSH; CDR2 reads LQKENI. Trimming took 2 bases from V and 0 from J; bases not matched to a gene: 4. For the CDR3, the DNA is TGTGCCAGCTCACCATTGGACAGGAGCTCCTATAATTCACCCCTCCACTTT. Amino acid sequence: CASSPLDRSSYNSPLHF.

The gene calls are TRBV19 and TRBJ1-1; no firm D call. Germline loops: CDR1 LNHDA, CDR2 SQIVND (reference sequence). This CDR3 spans 16 amino acids. V dropped 0 bases and J dropped 1 base, with 12 bases sitting between them. In DNA, the CDR3 is TGTGCCAGTAGTATAGATTTAGCCGTGACGAACACTGAAGCTTTCTTT. Translating gives CASSIDLAVTNTEAFF.

The chain joins TRBV14 to TRBJ2-7, with D unclear. V was trimmed by 1 base and J by 3 bases, leaving 4 bases between them. Per germline, CDR1 SGHDN and CDR2 FVKESK. CDR3 length: 12 residues. CDR3 sequence: CASSQANYEQYF. The DNA for the CDR3 is TGTGCCAGCAGCCAAGCCAACTACGAGCAGTACTTC. Full variable domain (rest looked up from reference TRBV14 and TRBJ2-7): EAGVTQFPSHSVIEKGQTVTLRCDPISGHDNLYWYRRVMGKEIKFLLHFVKESKQDESGMPNNRFLAERTGGTYSTLKVQPAELEDSGVYFCASSQANYEQYFGPGTRLTVT.

The genes are TRBV30 and TRBJ2-1, with 11 bases that match TRBD2. Unmatched junction bases numbered 5, after V lost 4 bases and J lost 6 bases. The CDR3 totals 14 residues. Germline lookup yields CDR1 GTSNPN and CDR2 SVGIG (reference sequence). The CDR3 reads CAWTLAGAINEQFF. Here the CDR3 DNA reads TGTGCCTGGACACTAGCGGGAGCTATCAATGAGCAGTTCTTC.